These T cell receptor beta chains were read from a single sample in a study of tumor and adjacent non-tumor tissue in lung cancer. TCRdb fed the multiplex PCR reads into MiXCR, producing one record per CDR3 protein. The data show tens of thousands of distinct CDR3 sequences, about 72% seen once. The specimen sequenced was lung tumor tissue. The receptors were sampled from a man aged 55-75 years with non-small cell lung cancer. Each CDR3 is given with its conserved first and last residue. A D gene is named only where the DNA matches it firmly. Rows give clone size only sometimes, using once, few, many, or a class for an expanded clone.

clone size,D gene,V gene,J gene,CDR3 protein,CDR3 DNA
NA,NA,TRBV6-1,TRBJ1-1,CASGRTGGIEVFF,TGTGCCAGCGGGAGAACTGGGGGCATTGAAGTTTTCTTT
NA,NA,TRBV6-2/TRBV6-3,TRBJ1-1,CSSTMGAARTRAFF,TGTTCCAGCACCATGGGGGCAGCTAGGACGCGGGCTTTCTTT
many,NA,TRBV20-1,TRBJ2-7,CSALGTSYEQYF,TGCAGTGCCCTGGGAACTTCCTACGAGCAGTACTTC
NA,TRBD1,TRBV5-4,TRBJ2-1,CASSLKGGEGQFF,TGTGCCAGCAGCTTGAAAGGGGGCGAAGGTCAATTCTTC
NA,NA,TRBV12-3/TRBV12-4,TRBJ2-1,CASSRTTGPYNEQSF,TGTGCCAGCAGTCGTACGACAGGCCCCTACAATGAGCAGTCCTTC
NA,NA,TRBV14,TRBJ2-1,CVSSSNLNNEQSF,TGTGTCAGTAGCTCCAACTTAAACAATGAGCAGTCCTTC
NA,TRBD1,TRBV29-1,TRBJ1-2,CSAAGGIGYTF,TGCAGCGCTGCAGGGGGCATTGGCTATACCTTC
NA,NA,TRBV25-1,TRBJ2-5,CASSVDSYKETQYF,TGTGCCAGCAGTGTGGACAGCTACAAAGAGACCCAGTACTTC
NA,TRBD1,TRBV7-8,TRBJ1-5,CARSAWTGNNQPQHF,TGTGCCAGGAGCGCATGGACAGGGAACAATCAACCCCAGCATTTT
few,TRBD2,TRBV7-8,TRBJ2-1,CASSLSRGLDNEQFF,TGTGCCAGCAGCTTATCGAGGGGACTAGACAATGAGCAGTTCTTC
few,TRBD2,TRBV28,TRBJ2-7,CASRTTSGIYEQYF,TGTGCCAGCAGAACGACTAGCGGGATCTACGAGCAGTACTTC
NA,NA,TRBV4-1,TRBJ2-7,CASSQGLSRAYEQYF,TGCGCCAGCAGCCAAGGACTATCGAGGGCCTACGAGCAGTACTTC
NA,NA,TRBV6-5,TRBJ1-1,CAIQIGMNTETFF,TGTGCCATACAAATTGGGATGAACACTGAAACTTTCTTT
NA,TRBD2,TRBV4-2,TRBJ2-4,CASSQAQASGSIAKNIQYF,TGTGCCAGTAGTCAAGCGCAGGCTAGCGGATCGATAGCCAAAAACATTCAGTACTTC
many,TRBD2,TRBV20-1,TRBJ2-5,CSARVAGGGETQYF,TGCAGTGCTAGAGTAGCGGGGGGGGGAGAGACCCAGTACTTC
NA,NA,TRBV29-1,TRBJ2-1,CSVARGVDERFF,TGCAGCGTTGCCCGAGGGGTCGATGAGCGGTTCTTC
NA,NA,TRBV11-3,TRBJ2-5,CASISESGTVEETQYF,TGTGCCAGCATCTCAGAAAGCGGGACAGTCGAAGAGACCCAGTACTTC
many,NA,TRBV28,TRBJ2-7,CASSLLGTYEQYF,TGTGCCAGCAGTTTATTGGGAACCTACGAGCAGTACTTC
many,TRBD2,TRBV4-3,TRBJ2-7,CASSQKLAGDPYEQYF,TGCGCCAGCAGCCAGAAACTAGCGGGGGACCCCTACGAGCAGTACTTC
few,TRBD1,TRBV11-2,TRBJ2-1,CASSLGQVISRDEQFF,TGTGCCAGCAGCCTCGGACAGGTAATTTCAAGGGATGAGCAGTTCTTC
NA,TRBD2,TRBV5-1,TRBJ2-5,CASRRASGEETQYF,TGCGCCAGCCGGAGGGCTAGCGGGGAAGAGACCCAGTACTTC
NA,NA,TRBV5-1,TRBJ2-7,CASSFYGEQYF,TGCGCCAGTAGCTTCTACGGCGAGCAGTACTTC
NA,TRBD2,TRBV5-4,TRBJ2-2,CASSGGGLAGTGVLFF,TGTGCCAGCAGCGGGGGGGGGTTGGCGGGCACCGGGGTACTGTTTTTT
many,TRBD1,TRBV12-3/TRBV12-4,TRBJ1-2,CASSGQGGIYGYTF,TGTGCCAGCAGCGGACAGGGCGGGATCTATGGCTACACCTTC
NA,NA,TRBV11-2,TRBJ2-1,CASSPHLGMRDERFF,TGTGCCAGCAGCCCACACCTGGGGATGAGGGATGAGCGGTTCTTC
many,TRBD2,TRBV12-3/TRBV12-4,TRBJ2-1,CASSLTSGGLKTFF,TGTGCCAGCAGTTTGACTAGCGGGGGCCTCAAAACGTTCTTC
NA,NA,TRBV6-6,TRBJ1-5,CASRPRVTVFGNQPQDF,TGTGCCAGCAGGCCCCGGGTCACGGTGTTTGGCAATCAGCCCCAAGATTTT
NA,NA,TRBV4-2,TRBJ2-1,CASRHVSWSSYNEQFF,TGTGCCAGCAGGCACGTAAGCTGGAGCTCCTACAATGAGCAGTTCTTC
many,NA,TRBV29-1,TRBJ2-1,CSVDEGGDEQFF,TGCAGCGTTGACGAGGGTGGGGATGAGCAGTTCTTC
once,TRBD2,TRBV10-3,TRBJ2-1,CAISLTSGNNEQFF,TGTGCCATCAGCCTGACTAGCGGGAACAATGAGCAGTTCTTC
NA,NA,TRBV12-3/TRBV12-4,TRBJ1-2,CVSSRNSYNYGCIF,NA
NA,NA,TRBV6-1,TRBJ1-1,CASSERNGHTDAFF,TGTGCCAGCAGTGAAAGGAACGGGCACACCGATGCTTTCTTT
NA,NA,TRBV28,TRBJ2-1,CASGTLAIPFNNEQFF,TGTGCCAGCGGCACCCTAGCAATCCCCTTTAACAATGAGCAGTTCTTC
NA,NA,TRBV5-4,TRBJ2-1,CSSSSDRGEQFF,TGTTCCAGCAGCTCCGATAGGGGTGAGCAGTTCTTC
NA,TRBD2,TRBV6-1,TRBJ2-7,CASSEMGLAVYEQYF,TGTGCCAGCAGCGAGATGGGGCTAGCGGTCTACGAGCAGTACTTC
NA,TRBD1,TRBV5-1,TRBJ1-5,CASSQGGDSNQPQHF,TGCGCCAGCAGCCAGGGGGGGGATAGCAATCAGCCCCAGCATTTT
once,NA,TRBV6-1,TRBJ1-3,CASSDRANSGNTIYF,TGCGCCAGCAGTGATAGGGCGAATTCTGGAAACACCATATATTTT
NA,NA,TRBV29-1,TRBJ2-1,CSVIRGLRSYNWQFF,TGCAGCGTGATCAGGGGCCTTAGATCCTACAATTGGCAGTTCTTC
NA,NA,TRBV11-2,TRBJ1-2,CASSLDPRRGGYTF,TGTGCCAGCAGCTTAGACCCCAGGAGGGGTGGCTACACCTTC
many,TRBD1,TRBV20-1,TRBJ1-1,CSASPGTGNTEAFF,TGCAGTGCTTCCCCCGGGACAGGGAACACTGAAGCTTTCTTT
NA,NA,TRBV6-6,TRBJ2-5,CSSSYSAGVETQSF,TGTTCCAGCAGTTACTCAGCAGGGGTAGAGACCCAGTCCTTC
NA,NA,TRBV11-3,TRBJ2-6,CASSQQSSGANVLIF,TGTGCGAGCAGCCAACAGAGTTCTGGGGCCAACGTCCTGATTTTC
NA,TRBD2,TRBV4-1,TRBJ2-2,CGSSRAGAGSTGELFF,TGCGGCAGCAGCCGGGCGGGAGCGGGGAGCACCGGGGAGCTGTTTTTT
many,NA,TRBV10-2,TRBJ1-5,CASSEFRVRDNQPQHF,TGCGCCAGCAGTGAGTTCAGGGTCCGAGACAATCAGCCCCAGCATTTT